Here is one T cell receptor beta chain with its context. No antigen is known for it. TCRdb reprocessed the 5' RACE reads with MiXCR, giving one entry per CDR3 protein. The data show 100,000 or so distinct CDR3 sequences, approximately 12% seen once. The data derive from a study of T-cell memory formation after mild COVID-19. Findings and caveats of the study: CD4+ clones that contracted lay mainly in CM and EM; CD8+ ones lay in EMRA.

Between the trimmed V and J ends, which lost 1 base and 4 bases, there was a span of 10 bases. The CDR3 sequence is 15 residues long. Germline V gives CDR1 SEHNR, CDR2 FQNEAQ (reference sequence). The chain carries TRBV7-9 and TRBJ2-2; weak D call: TRBD1 (6 bases). The sequenced sample consisted of PBMCs or a T cell subset sorted from them (not recorded which). This clonotype was sampled from a man younger than 30 who had mild COVID-19 (a few samples of this study predate the infection). Cell type and time point are not known. The CDR3 loop is CASSLDRDGTGELFF. The CDR3 DNA is TGTGCCAGCAGCTTAGACAGGGACGGCACCGGGGAGCTGTTTTTT.